Listed here is a single T cell receptor (beta chain). Per the original methods: From reference gene primer amplification, estimates of nucleated cell counts were derived. Libraries were prepared by immunoSEQ multiplex PCR; TCRdb keeps only in-frame clonotypes and omits some of them. That table furnishes V, J and clone size, whereas the DNA furnished D and trimming. Of 350,000 to 450,000 clones listed, roughly nine tenths are singletons. This sample was included in a study of blood T cell repertoires in COVID-19. Overall study context: Some COVID-19 samples were acute and others convalescent; all came from the United States, Italy and Spain.

Participant age was roughly 18 to 95 years, and participants resided in roughly 25 US areas. The trim removed 8 bases at V and 16 bases at J, leaving 10 bases unmatched. CDR3 length: 14 residues. Germline V gene data show CDR1 as MNHEY and CDR2 as SVGAGI. Specimen: PBMCs or T cells enriched from blood (not recorded which). The chain uses TRBV6-5 and TRBJ2-2; 16 positions match TRBD2. The source is a woman in her 40s who had been exposed to COVID-19. The CDR3 protein is CASQPGLAGGAPFF. The CDR3 coding sequence is TGTGCCAGCCAGCCGGGACTAGCGGGAGGGGCCCCGTTTTTT.